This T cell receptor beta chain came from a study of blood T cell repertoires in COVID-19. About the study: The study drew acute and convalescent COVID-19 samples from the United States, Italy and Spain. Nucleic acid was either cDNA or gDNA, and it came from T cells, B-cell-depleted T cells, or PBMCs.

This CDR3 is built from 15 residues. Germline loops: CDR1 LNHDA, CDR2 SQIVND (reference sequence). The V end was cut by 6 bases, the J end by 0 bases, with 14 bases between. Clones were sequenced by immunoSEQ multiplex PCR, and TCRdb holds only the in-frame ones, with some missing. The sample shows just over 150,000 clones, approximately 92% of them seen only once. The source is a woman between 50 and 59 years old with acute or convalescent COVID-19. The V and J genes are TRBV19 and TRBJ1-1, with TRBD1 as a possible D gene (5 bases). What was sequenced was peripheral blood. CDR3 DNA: TGTGCCAGTAGAACCGGGACTCGAGTGAACACTGAAGCTTTCTTT. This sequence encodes CASRTGTRVNTEAFF.